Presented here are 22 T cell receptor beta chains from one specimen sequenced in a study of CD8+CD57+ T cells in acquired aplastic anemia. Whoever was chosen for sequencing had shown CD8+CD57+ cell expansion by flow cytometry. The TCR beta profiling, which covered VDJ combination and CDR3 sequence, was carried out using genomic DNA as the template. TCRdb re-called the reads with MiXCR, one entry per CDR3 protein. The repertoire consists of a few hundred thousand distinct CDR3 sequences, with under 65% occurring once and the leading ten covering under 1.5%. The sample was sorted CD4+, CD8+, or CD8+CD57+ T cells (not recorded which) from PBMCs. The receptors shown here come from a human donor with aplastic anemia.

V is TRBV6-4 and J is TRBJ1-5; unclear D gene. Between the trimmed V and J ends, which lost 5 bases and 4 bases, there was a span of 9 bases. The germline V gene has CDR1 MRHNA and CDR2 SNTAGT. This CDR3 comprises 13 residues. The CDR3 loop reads CASSKEENQPQHF. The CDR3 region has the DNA TGTGCCAGCAGTAAGGAAGAAAATCAGCCCCAGCATTTT.

DNA for the CDR3: TGTGCCATCAGAACCGACAGGAGGTATGATGGCTACACCTTC. Translating it yields CAIRTDRRYDGYTF. This chain uses TRBV10-3 with TRBJ1-2, with D possibly matching TRBD1 (6 bases). Germline assignment: CDR1 ENHRY and CDR2 SYGVKD. The CDR3 length is 14 residues. The V end lost 6 bases, the J end lost 6 bases, and 17 bases lay between the germline ends.

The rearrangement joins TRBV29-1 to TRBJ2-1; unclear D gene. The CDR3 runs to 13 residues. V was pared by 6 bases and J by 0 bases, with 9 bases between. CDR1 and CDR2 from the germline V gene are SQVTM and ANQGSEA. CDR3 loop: CSVGTVSYNEQFF. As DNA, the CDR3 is TGCAGCGTGGGTACGGTCTCCTACAATGAGCAGTTCTTC.

CDR3 protein: CASSLRTTTFDEQYF. CDR3 nucleotide sequence: TGTGCCAGCAGCCTCCGGACAACCACCTTTGACGAGCAGTACTTC. The chain links TRBV7-2 to TRBJ2-7; weak D call: TRBD1 (5 bases). The CDR3 is 15 amino acids. The ends were cut back, 5 bases at V and 5 bases at J, with 19 bases in the middle. Germline assignment: CDR1 SGHTA and CDR2 FQGNSA.

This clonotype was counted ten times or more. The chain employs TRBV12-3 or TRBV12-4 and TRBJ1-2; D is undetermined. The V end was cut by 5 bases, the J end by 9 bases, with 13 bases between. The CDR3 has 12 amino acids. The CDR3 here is CASSPRTIRYTF. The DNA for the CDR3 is TGTGCCAGCAGTCCTCGGACGATACGCTACACCTTC.

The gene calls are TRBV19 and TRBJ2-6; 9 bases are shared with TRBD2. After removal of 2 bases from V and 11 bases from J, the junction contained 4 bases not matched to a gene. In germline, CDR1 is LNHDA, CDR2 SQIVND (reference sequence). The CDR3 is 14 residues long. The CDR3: CASSILAGSYVLTF. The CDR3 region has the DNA TGTGCCAGTAGTATACTAGCGGGGTCCTACGTCCTGACTTTC.

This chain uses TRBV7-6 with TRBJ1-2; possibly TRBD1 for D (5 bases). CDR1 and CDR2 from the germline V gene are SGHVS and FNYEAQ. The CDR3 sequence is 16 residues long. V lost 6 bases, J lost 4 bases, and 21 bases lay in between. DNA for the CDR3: TGTGCCAGCAGTATTAGCGCAGGGATGGGGGTCTATGGCTACACCTTC. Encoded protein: CASSISAGMGVYGYTF.

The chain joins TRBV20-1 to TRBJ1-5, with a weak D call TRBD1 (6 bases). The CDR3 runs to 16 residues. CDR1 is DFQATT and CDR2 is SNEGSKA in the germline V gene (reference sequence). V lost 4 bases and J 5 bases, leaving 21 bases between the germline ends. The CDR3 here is CSAKRGGAMGYQPQHF. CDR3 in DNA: TGCAGTGCTAAAAGGGGGGGGGCGATGGGATATCAGCCCCAGCATTTT.

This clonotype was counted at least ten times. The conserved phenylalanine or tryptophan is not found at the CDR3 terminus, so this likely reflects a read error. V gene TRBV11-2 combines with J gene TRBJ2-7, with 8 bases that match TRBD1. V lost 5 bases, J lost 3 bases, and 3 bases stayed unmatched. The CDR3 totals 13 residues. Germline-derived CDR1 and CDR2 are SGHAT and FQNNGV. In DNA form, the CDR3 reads TGTGCCAGCAGCCGGGACAGGAGCTACGAGCAGTACCTC. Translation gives CASSRDRSYEQYL.

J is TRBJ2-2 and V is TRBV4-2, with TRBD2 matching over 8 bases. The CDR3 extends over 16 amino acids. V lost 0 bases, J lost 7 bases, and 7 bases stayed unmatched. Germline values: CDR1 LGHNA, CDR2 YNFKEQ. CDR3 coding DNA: TGTGCCAGCAGCCAAGAGACAGCGGGAGTAATCGGGGAGCTGTTTTTT. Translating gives CASSQETAGVIGELFF.

The CDR3 nucleotides are TGTGCCAGCAGTTTGTGGCTCGGGGTCCCTGGGGCCAACGTCCTGACTTTC. It is translated as CASSLWLGVPGANVLTF. This chain connects TRBV27 to TRBJ2-6; D might be TRBD2 (5 bases). The V end lost 3 bases, the J end lost 2 bases, and 14 bases lay between the germline ends. The CDR3 covers 17 residues. Germline CDR1 is MNHEY and CDR2 is SMNVEV (reference sequence).

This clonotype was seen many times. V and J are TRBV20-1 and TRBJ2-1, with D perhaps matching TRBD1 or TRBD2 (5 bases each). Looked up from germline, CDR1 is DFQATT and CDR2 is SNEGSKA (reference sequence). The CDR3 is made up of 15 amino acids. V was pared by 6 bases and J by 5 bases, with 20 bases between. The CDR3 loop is CSASGGPLSHNEQFF. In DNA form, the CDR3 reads TGCAGTGCCAGTGGGGGACCGTTGTCCCACAATGAGCAGTTCTTC.

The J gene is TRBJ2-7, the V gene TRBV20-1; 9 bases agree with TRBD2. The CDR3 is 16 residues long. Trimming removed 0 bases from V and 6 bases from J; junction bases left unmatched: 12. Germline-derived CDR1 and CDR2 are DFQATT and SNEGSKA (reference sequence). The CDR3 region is CSARDPAAGGTFEQYF. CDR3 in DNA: TGCAGTGCTAGAGACCCGGCAGCGGGAGGAACCTTCGAGCAGTACTTC.

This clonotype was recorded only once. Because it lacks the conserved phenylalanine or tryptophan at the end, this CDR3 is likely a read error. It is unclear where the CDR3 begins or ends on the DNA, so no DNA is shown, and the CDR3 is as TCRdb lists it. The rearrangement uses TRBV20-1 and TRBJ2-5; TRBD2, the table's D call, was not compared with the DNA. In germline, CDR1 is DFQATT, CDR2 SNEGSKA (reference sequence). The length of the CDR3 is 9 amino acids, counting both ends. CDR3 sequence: CSARPGWAQ.

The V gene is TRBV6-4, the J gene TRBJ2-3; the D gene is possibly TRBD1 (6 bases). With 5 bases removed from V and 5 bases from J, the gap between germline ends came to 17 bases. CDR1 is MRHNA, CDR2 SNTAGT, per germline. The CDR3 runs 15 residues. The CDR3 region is CASSYEGEEEDTQYF. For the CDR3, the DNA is TGTGCCAGCAGTTACGAGGGGGAAGAGGAAGATACGCAGTATTTT.

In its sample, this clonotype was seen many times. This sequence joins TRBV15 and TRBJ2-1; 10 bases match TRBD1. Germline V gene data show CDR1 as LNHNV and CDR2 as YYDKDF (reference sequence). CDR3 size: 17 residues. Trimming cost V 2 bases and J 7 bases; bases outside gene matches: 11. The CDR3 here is CATSRPFPGQGLNEQFF. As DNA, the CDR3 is TGTGCCACCAGCAGACCATTTCCGGGACAGGGGTTGAATGAGCAGTTCTTC.

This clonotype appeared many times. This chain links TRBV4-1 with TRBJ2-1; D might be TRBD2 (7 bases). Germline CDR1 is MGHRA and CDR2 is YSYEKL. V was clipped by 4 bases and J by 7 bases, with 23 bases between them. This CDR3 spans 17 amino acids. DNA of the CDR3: TGCGCCAGCAGCCTCGGAGTAGGGGGGGGTTTTGGAAATGAGCAGTTCTTC. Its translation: CASSLGVGGGFGNEQFF.

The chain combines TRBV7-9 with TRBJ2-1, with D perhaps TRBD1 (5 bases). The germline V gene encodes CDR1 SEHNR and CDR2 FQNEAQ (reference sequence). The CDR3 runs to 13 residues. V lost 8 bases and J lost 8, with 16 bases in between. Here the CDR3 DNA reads TGTGCCAGCGGAAGCTGCACGACAGATGAGCAGTTCTTC. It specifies CASGSCTTDEQFF.

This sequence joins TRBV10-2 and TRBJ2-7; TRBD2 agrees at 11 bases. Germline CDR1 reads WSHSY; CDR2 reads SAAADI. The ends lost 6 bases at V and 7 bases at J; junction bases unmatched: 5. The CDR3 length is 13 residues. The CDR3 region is CASSPGTSGEQYF. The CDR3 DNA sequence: TGCGCCAGCAGCCCCGGGACTAGCGGAGAGCAGTACTTC.

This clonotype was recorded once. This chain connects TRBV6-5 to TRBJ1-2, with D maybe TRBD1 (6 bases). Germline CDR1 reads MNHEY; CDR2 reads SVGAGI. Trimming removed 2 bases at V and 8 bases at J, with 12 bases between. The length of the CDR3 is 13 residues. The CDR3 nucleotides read TGTGCCAGCAGTTACAAGGGGCAGGGGGGCTACACCTTC. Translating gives CASSYKGQGGYTF.

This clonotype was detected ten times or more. The CDR3 loop is CATTGGEYNEQFF. The CDR3 nucleotides are TGTGCCACCACGGGAGGGGAGTACAATGAGCAGTTCTTC. This chain links TRBV24-1 with TRBJ2-1; TRBD2 matches 8 bases. CDR1 and CDR2 (germline): KGHDR, SFDVKD. V trimming: 8 bases; J trimming: 4 bases; junction bases outside the gene matches: 3. There are 13 residues in the CDR3.

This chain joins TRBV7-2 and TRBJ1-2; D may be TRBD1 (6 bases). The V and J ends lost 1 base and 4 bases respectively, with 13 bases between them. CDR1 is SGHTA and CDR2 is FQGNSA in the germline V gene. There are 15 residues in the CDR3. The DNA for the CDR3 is TGTGCCAGCAGCTTAGAGGGGGGGGCGGGCTATGGCTACACCTTC. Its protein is CASSLEGGAGYGYTF.